This section outlines one T cell receptor beta chain sequence together with its context. With a J-beta primer mix and a sample-barcoded 5' primer, a second PCR ran roughly 7 to 11 cycles. MiXCR was run by TCRdb on the 5' RACE reads, yielding one entry per CDR3 protein. The table lists almost 1 million distinct CDR3 sequences, 51% of them singletons, with about 22% in the top ten. This sample was taken from a study of blood T cells in healthy people across ages. CDR3 length: 14 residues. The V gene's germline CDR1 is MNHEY and CDR2 SVGEGT. V was shortened by 2 bases and J by 7 bases, with 13 bases between the two germline ends.

The receptor comes from a woman aged 55-69 years in good health. The chain couples TRBV6-2 or TRBV6-3 to TRBJ2-3; TRBD2 is a possible D gene (5 bases). Sequenced input: blood. CDR3 DNA sequence: TGTGCCAGCAGTTACCCGGACCCGGGGAATACGCAGTATTTT. It is translated as CASSYPDPGNTQYF.